A single sample is the source of the 25 T cell receptor beta chains below, sequenced in a study of T cell responses to AZD1222 COVID-19 vaccine. Sequencing used immunoSEQ multiplex PCR; TCRdb keeps in-frame clones, though not all of them. The table shows 150,000 or so clones, with around nine tenths occurring only once. This material consisted of peripheral blood, taken on day 0 of AZD1222 vaccination. The receptors derive from an adult in good health.

This chain joins TRBV7-9 and TRBJ1-2; 7 nucleotides agree with TRBD1. The J segment lost 6 bases and the V segment lost 5 bases, leaving 6 bases of the junction unmatched. The CDR3 is 13 amino acids. Per germline, CDR1 SEHNR and CDR2 FQNEAQ (reference sequence). In DNA, the CDR3 is TGTGCCAGCAGCGTGAGCACAGGGGATGGCTACACCTTC. Amino acids: CASSVSTGDGYTF.

This sequence joins TRBV3-1 (or the pseudogene TRBV3-2) and TRBJ2-7; possible D gene TRBD2, 6 bases. Germline V lookup: CDR1 LGHDT, CDR2 YNNKEL (reference sequence). Trimming shortened V by 3 bases and J by 3 bases, and 9 bases separated the two germline ends. This CDR3 contains 13 residues. DNA of the CDR3: TGTGCCAGCAGCCAGCGGGAAGACTACGAGCAGTACTTC. Its protein is CASSQREDYEQYF.

The chain combines TRBV5-5 with TRBJ1-1; TRBD1 might be the D (5 bases). V was trimmed by 5 bases and J by 4 bases, leaving 15 bases between them. The CDR3 is 14 residues long. Per the germline V gene, CDR1 is SGHKS and CDR2 is YYEKEE (reference sequence). The CDR3 bases are TGTGCCAGCAGGGTGCAGGGACCGGGCACTGAAGCTTTCTTT. Protein product: CASRVQGPGTEAFF. Full variable domain (outside the CDR3, taken from reference TRBV5-5 and TRBJ1-1): DAGVTQSPTHLIKTRGQQVTLRCSPISGHKSVSWYQQVLGQGPQFIFQYYEKEERGRGNFPDRFSARQFPNYSSELNVNALLLGDSALYLCASRVQGPGTEAFFGQGTRLTVV.

The V call is TRBV5-1, the J call TRBJ1-5, with a possible D match to TRBD1 (5 bases). The germline V gene encodes CDR1 SGHRS and CDR2 YFSETQ. The CDR3 covers 17 residues. V lost 1 base and J lost 7, with 21 bases in between. CDR3 nucleotide sequence: TGCGCCAGCAGCTTGCGGCGAGGGGCGCTTGGGGGACAGCCCCAGCATTTT. Translating gives CASSLRRGALGGQPQHF.

The V and J genes are TRBV6-5 and TRBJ2-1, with TRBD1 matching over 7 bases. Germline V gene lookup returns CDR1 MNHEY and CDR2 SVGAGI. V lost 10 bases, J lost 6 bases, and 9 bases stayed unmatched. This CDR3 contains 13 residues. CDR3 sequence: CATRQGNGNEQFF. The CDR3 DNA reads as TGTGCCACTCGACAGGGAAACGGCAATGAGCAGTTCTTC.

A single count supports this clone. This chain uses TRBV5-6 with TRBJ2-2; 7 bases align to TRBD2. CDR3 length: 14 amino acids. Germline V gene data show CDR1 as SGHDT and CDR2 as YYEEEE. V lost 0 bases to trimming and J lost 6 bases; unmatched junction nucleotides: 2. CDR3: CASSLGLAPGELFF. The CDR3 DNA is TGTGCCAGCAGCTTGGGACTAGCCCCCGGGGAGCTGTTTTTT.

The V call is TRBV7-2, the J call TRBJ1-5; a possible D gene is TRBD1 (5 bases). With 4 bases removed from V and 2 bases from J, the gap between germline ends came to 12 bases. CDR3 length equals 15 residues. The germline V gene has CDR1 SGHTA and CDR2 FQGNSA. CDR3 DNA sequence: TGTGCCAGCAGCTCTCAGGGTCGTGGCAATCAGCCCCAGCATTTT. This translates into CASSSQGRGNQPQHF. Full variable domain (remainder filled in from reference TRBV7-2 and TRBJ1-5): GAGVSQSPSNKVTEKGKDVELRCDPISGHTALYWYRQSLGQGLEFLIYFQGNSAPDKSGLPSDRFSAERTGGSVSTLTIQRTQQEDSAVYLCASSSQGRGNQPQHFGDGTRLSIL.

The V and J genes are TRBV10-3 and TRBJ2-3; tentatively, D is TRBD2 (5 bases). Germline loops: CDR1 ENHRY, CDR2 SYGVKD. The CDR3 runs to 13 residues. Trimming pared 7 bases from V and 1 base from J, leaving 9 bases between. The CDR3 here is CAIKSGRTDTQYF. The CDR3 DNA follows: TGTGCCATCAAAAGCGGACGCACAGATACGCAGTATTTT.

The chain uses TRBV7-9 and TRBJ2-1; the D is unclear. Germline V gene lookup returns CDR1 SEHNR and CDR2 FQNEAQ (reference sequence). The length of the CDR3 is 13 residues. V lost 6 bases, J lost 3 bases, and 9 bases lay in between. The CDR3 DNA sequence: TGTGCCAGCAGTTCGGGCGGCTACAATGAGCAGTTCTTC. This translates into CASSSGGYNEQFF.

This chain connects TRBV10-3 to TRBJ2-1; no clear D gene. The germline V and J ends were trimmed by 2 bases and 0 bases, with 11 bases remaining between them. The CDR3 sequence is 16 residues long. Germline V gene lookup returns CDR1 ENHRY and CDR2 SYGVKD. CDR3 bases: TGTGCCATCAGTGAGAGCGTGACGAGCTCCTACAATGAGCAGTTCTTC. Translated, it gives CAISESVTSSYNEQFF.

The chain carries TRBV6-5 and TRBJ1-1, with 9 bases matching TRBD1. The germline gives CDR1 MNHEY, CDR2 SVGAGI. This CDR3 contains 12 residues. The trim removed 5 bases at V and 9 bases at J, leaving 4 bases unmatched. The CDR3: CASSTGTGKAFF. CDR3 DNA sequence: TGTGCCAGCAGTACGGGGACAGGGAAAGCTTTCTTT.

This clone showed up just once. This CDR3 reads CASSPLRRTDTQYF. DNA for the CDR3: TGTGCCAGTAGTCCCCTCCGGCGCACAGATACGCAGTATTTT. The chain uses TRBV19 and TRBJ2-3; no clear D gene. The V end was cut by 5 bases, the J end by 1 base, with 10 bases between. This CDR3 has 14 amino acids. In germline, CDR1 is LNHDA, CDR2 SQIVND (reference sequence).

The chain has TRBV30 and TRBJ2-3, with TRBD1 as a possible D gene (6 bases). The CDR3 length is 15 residues. The V end was cut by 5 bases, the J end by 1 base, with 16 bases between. The germline V gene encodes CDR1 GTSNPN and CDR2 SVGIG (reference sequence). The CDR3 loop reads CAWDPGHTGTDTQYF. The CDR3, as DNA: TGTGCCTGGGACCCGGGACACACGGGCACAGATACGCAGTATTTT. The full variable domain, rest sourced from reference TRBV30 and TRBJ2-3, is SQTIHQWPATLVQPVGSPLSLECTVEGTSNPNLYWYRQAAGRGLQLLFYSVGIGQISSEVPQNLSASRPQDRQFILSSKKLLLSDSGFYLCAWDPGHTGTDTQYFGPGTRLTVL.

V usage is TRBV18 and J usage is TRBJ1-1; D is possibly TRBD1 (5 bases). Trimming removed 2 bases from V and 7 bases from J, with 11 bases in between. Germline CDR1 is KGHSH and CDR2 is LQKENI. CDR3 length: 13 residues. This CDR3 reads CASSPNHGGEAFF. The DNA of the CDR3 is TGTGCCAGCTCACCAAATCACGGGGGTGAAGCTTTCTTT.

This chain connects TRBV6-5 to TRBJ1-2; a weak D match, TRBD1 (6 bases). Trimming took off 8 bases at V and 2 bases at J, with 12 bases between the two ends. This CDR3 is built from 13 residues. CDR1 is MNHEY, CDR2 SVGAGI, per germline. The CDR3 bases are TGTGCCAGCTCCCTACAGGGCAACTATGGCTACACCTTC. Its protein product is CASSLQGNYGYTF.

The V gene is TRBV28, the J gene TRBJ2-1; D gene ambiguous. The germline gives CDR1 MDHEN, CDR2 SYDVKM. The CDR3 runs to 13 residues. Trimming took off 7 bases at V and 6 bases at J, with 13 bases between the two ends. The CDR3 nucleotides read TGTGCCAGCACCCCTAGTTATGGCAATGAGCAGTTCTTC. This encodes CASTPSYGNEQFF.

This chain joins TRBV27 and TRBJ2-7, with 10 nucleotides matching TRBD1. From germline, CDR1 is MNHEY and CDR2 SMNVEV (reference sequence). This CDR3 region has 16 residues. The trim removed 2 bases at V and 2 bases at J, leaving 6 bases unmatched. The CDR3 loop is CASSLVTGTGAYEQYF. DNA for the CDR3: TGTGCCAGCAGTTTAGTAACCGGGACAGGGGCCTACGAGCAGTACTTC.

V gene TRBV28 combines with J gene TRBJ2-7; D is uncertain. The germline V gene has CDR1 MDHEN and CDR2 SYDVKM. The CDR3 totals 11 residues. The ends were cut back, 4 bases at V and 3 bases at J, with 4 bases in the middle. As DNA, the CDR3 is TGTGCCAGCAGTTCCGTCTACGAGCAGTACTTC. This codes for CASSSVYEQYF.

The J gene is TRBJ1-1, the V gene TRBV5-4; D might be TRBD1 (5 bases). Germline lookup yields CDR1 SGHNT and CDR2 YYREEE (reference sequence). The CDR3 is 16 residues long. V lost 5 bases and J 2 bases, leaving 19 bases between the germline ends. In nucleotides, the CDR3 is TGTGCCAGCAGAACCGGCGGCAGGGTAGGAAACACTGAAGCTTTCTTT. It is translated as CASRTGGRVGNTEAFF.

This rearrangement joins TRBV24-1 to TRBJ1-1; no definite D call. V gave up 6 bases and J gave up 4 bases, with 11 bases separating them. Germline CDR1 is KGHDR and CDR2 is SFDVKD. This CDR3 is 13 amino acids long. The CDR3 loop reads CATSSPGGTEAFF. The CDR3 coding sequence is TGTGCCACCAGTTCGCCCGGAGGCACTGAAGCTTTCTTT.

The genes are TRBV7-9 and TRBJ2-7, with 12 positions matching TRBD2. This CDR3 is built from 15 residues. CDR1 is SEHNR and CDR2 is FQNEAQ in the germline V gene (reference sequence). V shed 5 bases, J shed 7 bases, and the junction held 9 bases outside the gene matches. The DNA of the CDR3 is TGTGCCAGCAGCCCTAGCGGGAGGGCGGTTGAAGAGCAGTACTTC. Protein sequence: CASSPSGRAVEEQYF.

V and J are TRBV27 and TRBJ2-2; D gene ambiguous. Trimming pared 5 bases from V and 5 bases from J, leaving 21 bases between. Germline lookup yields CDR1 MNHEY and CDR2 SMNVEV (reference sequence). This CDR3 region has 17 residues. The CDR3 region is CASSILRHDGRTGELFF. In nucleotides, the CDR3 is TGTGCCAGCAGTATCCTAAGACATGACGGACGGACCGGGGAGCTGTTTTTT.

The chain has TRBV9 and TRBJ2-3, with TRBD2 matching 14 bases. The CDR3 is made up of 21 amino acids. The germline gives CDR1 SGDLS, CDR2 YYNGEE. The junction had 15 bases not matched to a gene; V was cut back by 0 bases and J by 3 bases. The CDR3 sequence is CASSVGGAGLAGGRGTDTQYF. DNA of the CDR3: TGTGCCAGCAGCGTAGGGGGTGCCGGACTAGCGGGGGGAAGAGGAACAGATACGCAGTATTTT.

The chain carries TRBV5-1 and TRBJ2-5; 7 positions agree with TRBD1. The CDR3 runs 16 residues. V trimming: 4 bases; J trimming: 5 bases; junction bases outside the gene matches: 14. Looked up from germline, CDR1 is SGHRS and CDR2 is YFSETQ. CDR3 bases: TGCGCCAGCAGCCTCGAGGGGCCGACAGGGCCGGAGACCCAGTACTTC. Its translation is CASSLEGPTGPETQYF.

The CDR3 DNA reads TGTGCCAGCAGCCCCGGGGGAATCTATGGCTACACCTTC. Protein product: CASSPGGIYGYTF. The chain links TRBV7-8 to TRBJ1-2; D is possibly TRBD1 (5 bases). V shed 5 bases and J shed 4 bases, with 11 bases lying between them. This CDR3 contains 13 residues. The germline CDR1 and CDR2 sequences are SGHVS and FQNEAQ.